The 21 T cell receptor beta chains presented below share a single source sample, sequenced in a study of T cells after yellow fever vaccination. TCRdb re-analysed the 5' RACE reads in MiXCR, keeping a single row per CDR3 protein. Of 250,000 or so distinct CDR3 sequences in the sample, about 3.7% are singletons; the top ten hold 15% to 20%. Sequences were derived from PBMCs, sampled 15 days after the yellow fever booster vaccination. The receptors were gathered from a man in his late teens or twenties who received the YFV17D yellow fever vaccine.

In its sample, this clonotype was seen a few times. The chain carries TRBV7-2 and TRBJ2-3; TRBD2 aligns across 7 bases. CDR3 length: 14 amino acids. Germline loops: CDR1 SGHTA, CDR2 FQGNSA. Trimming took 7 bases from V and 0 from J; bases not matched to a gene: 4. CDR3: CASILSGSTDTQYF. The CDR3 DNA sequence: TGTGCCAGCATCCTTAGCGGGAGCACAGATACGCAGTATTTT.

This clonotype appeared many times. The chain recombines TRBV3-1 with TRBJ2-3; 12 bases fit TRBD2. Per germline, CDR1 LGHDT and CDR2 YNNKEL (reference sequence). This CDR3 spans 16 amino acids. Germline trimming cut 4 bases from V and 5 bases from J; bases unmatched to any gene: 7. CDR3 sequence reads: CASSRRLAGDQDTQYF. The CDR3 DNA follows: TGTGCCAGCAGCCGCAGACTAGCGGGGGATCAAGATACGCAGTATTTT.

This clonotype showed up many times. The CDR3 bases are TGTGCCAGCAGACCCTCCGGGGGGGACGAGCAGTACTTC. This codes for CASRPSGGDEQYF. The rearrangement uses TRBV6-5 and TRBJ2-7, with TRBD2 matching over 8 bases. After removal of 6 bases from V and 5 bases from J, the junction contained 6 bases not matched to a gene. This CDR3 has 13 amino acids. Germline values: CDR1 MNHEY, CDR2 SVGAGI.

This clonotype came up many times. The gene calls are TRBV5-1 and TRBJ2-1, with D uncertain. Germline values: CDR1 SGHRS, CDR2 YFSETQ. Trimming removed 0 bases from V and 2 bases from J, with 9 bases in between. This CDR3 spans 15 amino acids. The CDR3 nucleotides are TGCGCCAGCAGCTTGGCCGCTGCCACCTACAATGAGCAGTTCTTC. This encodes CASSLAAATYNEQFF.

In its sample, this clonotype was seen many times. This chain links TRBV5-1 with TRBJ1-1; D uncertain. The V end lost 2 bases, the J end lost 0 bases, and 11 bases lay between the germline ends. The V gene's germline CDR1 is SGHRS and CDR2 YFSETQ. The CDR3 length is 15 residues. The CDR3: CASSLGRLMNTEAFF. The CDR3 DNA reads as TGCGCCAGCAGCTTAGGCAGACTAATGAACACTGAAGCTTTCTTT.

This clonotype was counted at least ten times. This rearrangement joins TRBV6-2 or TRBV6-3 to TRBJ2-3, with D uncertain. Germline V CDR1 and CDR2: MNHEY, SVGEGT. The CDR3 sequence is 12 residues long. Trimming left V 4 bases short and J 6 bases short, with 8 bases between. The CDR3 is CASSSQPDTQYF. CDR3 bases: TGTGCCAGCAGTTCACAGCCGGATACGCAGTATTTT.

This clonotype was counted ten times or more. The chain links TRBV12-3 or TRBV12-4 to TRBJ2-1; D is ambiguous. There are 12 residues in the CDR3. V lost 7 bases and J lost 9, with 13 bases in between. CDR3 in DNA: TGTGCCAGCACCCAAGGGTCCTTTGAGCAGTTCTTC. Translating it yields CASTQGSFEQFF.

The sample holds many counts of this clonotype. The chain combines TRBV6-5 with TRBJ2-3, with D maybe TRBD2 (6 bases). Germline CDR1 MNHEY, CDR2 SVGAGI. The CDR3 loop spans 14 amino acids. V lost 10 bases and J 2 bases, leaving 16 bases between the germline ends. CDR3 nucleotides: TGTGCCACCCAAGTTGCGGGGAACACAGATACGCAGTATTTT. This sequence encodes CATQVAGNTDTQYF.

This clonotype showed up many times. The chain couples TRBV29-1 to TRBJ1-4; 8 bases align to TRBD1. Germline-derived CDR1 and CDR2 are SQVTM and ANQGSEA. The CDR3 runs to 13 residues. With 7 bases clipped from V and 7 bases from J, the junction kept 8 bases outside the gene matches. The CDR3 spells CSGRTGLSEKLFF. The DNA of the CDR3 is TGCAGCGGCCGGACAGGGCTTAGTGAAAAACTGTTTTTT.

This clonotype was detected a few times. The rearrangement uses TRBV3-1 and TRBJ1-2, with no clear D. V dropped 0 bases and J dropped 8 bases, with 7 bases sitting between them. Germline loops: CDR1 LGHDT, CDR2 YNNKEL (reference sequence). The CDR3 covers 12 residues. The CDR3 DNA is TGTGCCAGCAGCCAAGAGAGCAGGGGCTACACCTTC. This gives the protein CASSQESRGYTF.

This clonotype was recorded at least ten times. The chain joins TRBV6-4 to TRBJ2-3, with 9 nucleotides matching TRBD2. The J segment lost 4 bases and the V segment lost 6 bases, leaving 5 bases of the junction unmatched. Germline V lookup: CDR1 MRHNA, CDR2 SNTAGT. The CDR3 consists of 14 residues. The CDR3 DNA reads TGTGCCAGCAGCGCTAGCGGGGAGTCAGATACGCAGTATTTT. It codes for CASSASGESDTQYF.

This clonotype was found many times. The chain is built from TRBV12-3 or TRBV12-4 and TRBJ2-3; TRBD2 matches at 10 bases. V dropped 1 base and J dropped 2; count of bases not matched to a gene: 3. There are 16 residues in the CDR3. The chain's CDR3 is CASSLGTSGPTDTQYF. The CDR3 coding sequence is TGTGCCAGCAGTTTAGGGACTAGCGGACCCACAGATACGCAGTATTTT.

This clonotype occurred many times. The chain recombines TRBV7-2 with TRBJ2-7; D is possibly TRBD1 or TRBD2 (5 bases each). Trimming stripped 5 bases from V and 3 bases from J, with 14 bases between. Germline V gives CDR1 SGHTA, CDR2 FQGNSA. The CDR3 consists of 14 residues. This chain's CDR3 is CASSRDRLFYEQYF. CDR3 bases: TGTGCCAGCAGCCGGGACCGACTTTTCTACGAGCAGTACTTC.

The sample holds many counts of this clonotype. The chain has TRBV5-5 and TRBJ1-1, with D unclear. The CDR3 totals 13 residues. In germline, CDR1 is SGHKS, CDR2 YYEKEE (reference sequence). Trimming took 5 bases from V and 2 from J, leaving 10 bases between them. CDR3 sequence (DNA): TGTGCCAGCAGGCTTAATTTAAACACTGAAGCTTTCTTT. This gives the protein CASRLNLNTEAFF. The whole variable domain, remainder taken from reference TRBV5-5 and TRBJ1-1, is DAGVTQSPTHLIKTRGQQVTLRCSPISGHKSVSWYQQVLGQGPQFIFQYYEKEERGRGNFPDRFSARQFPNYSSELNVNALLLGDSALYLCASRLNLNTEAFFGQGTRLTVV.

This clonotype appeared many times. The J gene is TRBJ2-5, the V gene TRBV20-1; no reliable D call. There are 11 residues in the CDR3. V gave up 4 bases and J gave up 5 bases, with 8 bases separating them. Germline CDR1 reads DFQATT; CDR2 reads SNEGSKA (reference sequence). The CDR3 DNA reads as TGCAGTGCTATACATAGTGAGACCCAGTACTTC. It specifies CSAIHSETQYF.

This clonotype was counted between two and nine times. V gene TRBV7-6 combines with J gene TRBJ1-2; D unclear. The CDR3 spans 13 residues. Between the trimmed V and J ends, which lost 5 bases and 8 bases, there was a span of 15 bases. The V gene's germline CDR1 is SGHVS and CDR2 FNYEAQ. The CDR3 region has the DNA TGTGCCAGCAGCCCGACCGACAAAGGAGGCTACACCTTC. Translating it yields CASSPTDKGGYTF.

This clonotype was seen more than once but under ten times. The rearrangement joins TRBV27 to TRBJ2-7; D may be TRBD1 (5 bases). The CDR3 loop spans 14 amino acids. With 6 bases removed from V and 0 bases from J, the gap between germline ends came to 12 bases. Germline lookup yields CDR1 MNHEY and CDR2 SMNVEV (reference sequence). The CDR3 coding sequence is TGTGCCAGCAGAAAGAAGGGGTTCTCCTACGAGCAGTACGTC. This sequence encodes CASRKKGFSYEQYV.

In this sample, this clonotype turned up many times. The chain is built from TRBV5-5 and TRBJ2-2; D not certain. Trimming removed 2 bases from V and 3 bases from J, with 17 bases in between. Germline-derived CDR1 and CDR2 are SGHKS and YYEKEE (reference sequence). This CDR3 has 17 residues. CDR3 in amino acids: CASSLGGPSSDTGELFF. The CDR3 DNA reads TGTGCCAGCAGCTTAGGTGGTCCCTCTAGTGACACCGGGGAGCTGTTTTTT.

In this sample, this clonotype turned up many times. CDR3 nucleotide sequence: TGCAGCGGCCTCTCTCGGAAGGGGAACACTGAAGCTTTCTTT. This sequence encodes CSGLSRKGNTEAFF. J is TRBJ1-1 and V is TRBV29-1, with D uncertain. Per the germline V gene, CDR1 is SQVTM and CDR2 is ANQGSEA. The CDR3 has 14 residues. V was cut by 7 bases and J by 1 base, with 16 bases left in between.

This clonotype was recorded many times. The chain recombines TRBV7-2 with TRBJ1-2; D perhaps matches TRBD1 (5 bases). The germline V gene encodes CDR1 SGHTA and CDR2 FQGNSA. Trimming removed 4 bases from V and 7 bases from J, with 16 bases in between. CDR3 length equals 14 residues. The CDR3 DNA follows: TGTGCCAGCAGCTGGGGGTTTGCCGTCGGTGGCTACACCTTC. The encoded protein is CASSWGFAVGGYTF. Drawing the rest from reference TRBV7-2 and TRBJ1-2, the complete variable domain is GAGVSQSPSNKVTEKGKDVELRCDPISGHTALYWYRQSLGQGLEFLIYFQGNSAPDKSGLPSDRFSAERTGGSVSTLTIQRTQQEDSAVYLCASSWGFAVGGYTFGSGTRLTVV.

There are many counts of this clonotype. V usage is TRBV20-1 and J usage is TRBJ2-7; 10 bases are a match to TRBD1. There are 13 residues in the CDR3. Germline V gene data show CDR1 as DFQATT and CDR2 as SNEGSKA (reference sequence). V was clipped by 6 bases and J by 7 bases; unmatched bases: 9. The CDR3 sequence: CSARTGGAGEQYF. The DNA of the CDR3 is TGCAGTGCCAGGACAGGGGGAGCAGGAGAGCAGTACTTC.